This is a list of T cell receptor beta chains from one sample in a study of tumor and adjacent non-tumor tissue in lung cancer. TCRdb ran MiXCR on the multiplex PCR reads and lists one entry per CDR3 protein. The sample lists fewer than 130,000 distinct CDR3 sequences, around 82% occurring once. The sequenced sample consisted of lung tumor tissue. Receptor source: a man in his 70s with non-small cell lung cancer. CDR3s include the opening cysteine and the closing phenylalanine or tryptophan. A D gene is named only where the DNA matches it firmly. Size is stated for part of the rows, as once, few or many counts, or as a class when the clone is expanded.

j_call clone_size v_call cdr3_length d_call cdr3_nt cdr3_aa
TRBJ2-7 - TRBV28 12 TRBD1 TGTGCCATCCAGACAGGGGCCTACGAGCAGTACTTT CAIQTGAYEQYF
TRBJ2-7 - TRBV5-1 15 - TGCGCCAGCAGCTTGACCTGGAAGGGCCCCTACGAGCAGTACTTC CASSLTWKGPYEQYF
TRBJ2-5 - TRBV11-2 17 TRBD2 TGCGCCAGCAGTATAGGGACTAATCGGGAATTCGGGGAGACCCAGTACTTC CASSIGTNREFGETQYF
TRBJ2-1 - TRBV11-2 16 - TGTGCCAGCAGCTTACTTAGCCCGCGCTCCTACAATGAGGAGTTCTTC CASSLLSPRSYNEEFF
TRBJ2-2 - TRBV6-2/TRBV6-3 16 TRBD2 TGTGCCAGAAGTCTAGGCCTAGCGGGAGTATCCGGGGAGCTGTTTTTT CARSLGLAGVSGELFF
TRBJ2-3 few TRBV2 13 - TGTGCCAGCAGTGTACAGGGCACAGATACGCAGTATTTT CASSVQGTDTQYF
TRBJ1-2 - TRBV10-1 15 - TGCACCAGCAGTGAGTTGACAGGCCAACCGTATGGTTACACCTTC CTSSELTGQPYGYTF
TRBJ2-5 once TRBV4-1 15 - TGCGCCAGCAGCCAGGGACTCGGAGGCTTCTGGACCCTGTACTTC CASSQGLGGFWTLYF
TRBJ2-3 - TRBV5-1 15 TRBD2 TGCGCCAGCAGCTCAAGCGGGGTGAACACAGATGCGCAGTATTTT CASSSSGVNTDAQYF
TRBJ2-7 - TRBV29-1 14 - TGCAGCGTTGAATGGGCAGGGAGCTCCTACAAGCAGTATTTC CSVEWAGSSYKQYF
TRBJ2-7 - TRBV29-1 14 - TGCAGCGTTAGGGGTCAGCGCGGCTCCTACGAGCAATACTTC CSVRGQRGSYEQYF
TRBJ2-7 - TRBV20-1 16 TRBD1 TGCAATGCTATAGGGATTAGGGACAGGGTTAAAAACGAGCAGTACTTC CNAIGIRDRVKNEQYF
TRBJ2-2 - TRBV5-5 14 - TGTACCAGCAGTTTGGAGGCAGGGCTCGGGGAGCTGTTTTTT CTSSLEAGLGELFF
TRBJ2-7 once TRBV4-2 14 TRBD1 TGTGCCAGCAGCCAACCGGGACAGGGTGGCGAGCAGTACTTC CASSQPGQGGEQYF
TRBJ1-5 - TRBV19 14 - TGTGCCAGTAGGCTCGGGAGAAGCAACCAGCCCCAGCATTTT CASRLGRSNQPQHF
TRBJ1-1 - TRBV19 12 - TGTGCCAGTAATCACAAGGTCACTGAAGCTTTCTTT CASNHKVTEAFF
TRBJ2-1 - TRBV10-2 15 - TGCGTCAGAAGGTCCCCGGGACCCTCTTCTCACGAGCAGTTCTTC CVRRSPGPSSHEQFF
TRBJ2-3 many TRBV6-2/TRBV6-3 12 - TGTGCCAGCAGTAACACCTACTATACGCAGTATTTT CASSNTYYTQYF
TRBJ2-1 - TRBV11-3 13 TRBD2 TGTGCCAGCAGCTTTCGCGAGGGAGGGGACCAGTTCTTC CASSFREGGDQFF
TRBJ1-5 - TRBV28 16 - TGTGCCAGCGGACTAAAGGCGAGGGGTCTAAATCAGCCCCAGCATTTT CASGLKARGLNQPQHF
TRBJ1-1 - TRBV12-3/TRBV12-4 14 - TGTGCCAGCAGCTATCAGGCAGGGCTAACTGGAGCTTTCTTT CASSYQAGLTGAFF
TRBJ2-7 - TRBV29-1 16 - TGCGGCGTTGAAGATCAGGAGGGAGTCAGCTCCTACGAGCAGTACTTC CGVEDQEGVSSYEQYF
TRBJ2-5 - TRBV11-1 15 - TGTGCCAGCAGCCTGGGTAGGACTAATACAGATACCCAGTACTTC CASSLGRTNTDTQYF
TRBJ2-1 - TRBV29-1 14 TRBD1 TGCAGAGTTGGGAGAGGAGAGGGGGCCTATGAGCAGTTCTTC CRVGRGEGAYEQFF
TRBJ2-5 once TRBV5-4 16 - TGTGCCAGCAGCCTTCTCACGGGGATAACTAGAGAGACCCAGTACTTT CASSLLTGITRETQYF
TRBJ2-1 - TRBV20-1 16 - TGCAGTGGGAAGGGCGGGGGCGCGCGCTCCTATATTGAGCAGTTCTTC CSGKGGGARSYIEQFF
TRBJ1-5 - TRBV19 17 TRBD1 TGTGCCAGTACTACAGTGGGACCGGGACAGGGGTACCAGGCCCAGCATTTT CASTTVGPGQGYQAQHF
TRBJ2-7 - TRBV6-1 16 TRBD2 TGTGCCAGCACTGTTTTGTGGAGGGAGGGCCTATACGAGCAGTACTTC CASTVLWREGLYEQYF
TRBJ2-5 many TRBV7-8 17 - TGTGCCAGCAGCTTAGCGTCGAGCGGAACTGGGGGGGAGACCCAGTACTTC CASSLASSGTGGETQYF
TRBJ1-5 - TRBV20-1 14 - TGCAGTGCTCAAATACCGGGGGACAATCAGTCCCGGCATTTT CSAQIPGDNQSRHF
TRBJ1-6 once TRBV2 12 - TGTGCCAGCCGCGCAGTCTATTCACCCCTCCACTTT CASRAVYSPLHF
TRBJ1-2 - TRBV5-5 14 - TGTGCCAGCAGATTGATTCTAGGGACTCAAGGCTACACTTTC CASRLILGTQGYTF
TRBJ1-2 - TRBV29-1 13 - TGCAGCATTCTCCAGACGGGAGCCCATGGTTACACATTC CSILQTGAHGYTF
TRBJ2-7 - TRBV5-1 13 - TGCGCCAGCCAGGAGGTAAACTCCAACGAGCAGTACTTC CASQEVNSNEQYF
TRBJ2-1 - TRBV11-2 18 - TGTGCCAGCAGCTTACATGTACTGGACTGGGCCTCCTACACTCAGCAGTTCTTC CASSLHVLDWASYTQQFF
TRBJ1-1 medium-sized TRBV11-3 13 - TGTGCCAGCAGCTCATTTCGGGACACTGAAGCTTTCTTT CASSSFRDTEAFF
TRBJ2-3 - TRBV6-6 13 - TGTGCCAGCAGTACCGGGGTGCCGGATACGCAGTATTTT CASSTGVPDTQYF
TRBJ1-2 - TRBV10-3 13 - TGTGCCATCAGTGAATCTCATCGCTATGGTTACACCTTC CAISESHRYGYTF
TRBJ2-1 - TRBV7-9 13 - TGTACGAGCAGTTCCAGGGGAAACAATGAGCAGTTCTTC CTSSSRGNNEQFF
TRBJ2-5 - TRBV11-3 15 - TGTGCCAGCAGCTTAAGCGTGCGGTGGCAAGATACCCAGTACTTC CASSLSVRWQDTQYF
TRBJ2-7 - TRBV11-3 14 - TGTGCCAGCAGCTTGGGCGGGACTCTAGGAGAGCAGTGCTTC CASSLGGTLGEQCF